The rows below give T cell receptor beta chains drawn from one sample of a study of cytomegalovirus exposure and HLA in healthy donors. Libraries were prepared by immunoSEQ multiplex PCR; TCRdb keeps only in-frame clonotypes and omits some of them. Altogether 150,000 to 200,000 clones are present, more than 65% being singletons, with the ten largest covering approximately 4.6%. The specimen sequenced was PBMCs. These receptors came from a man aged 18 to 35 in good health and CMV-seropositive. The CDR3 runs from the conserved cysteine through the conserved F or W. Fields, in order: J gene, V gene, D gene, clone size, CDR3 DNA, CDR3 protein. D genes are given only for firm matches. Some rows have no size entry. The others give once, few or many, or a class for an expanded clone.

J: TRBJ2-5; V: TRBV11-2; D: TRBD2; size: few; DNA: TGTGCCAGCAGCTTAGGACGACTAGCGGGAGGTTATGAGACCCAGTACTTC; CDR3: CASSLGRLAGGYETQYF
J: TRBJ2-5; V: TRBV7-2; D: NA; size: NA; DNA: TGTGCCAGCAGCTTAGTACTGCAAGAGACCCAGTACTTC; CDR3: CASSLVLQETQYF
J: TRBJ1-2; V: TRBV7-9; D: NA; size: few; DNA: TGTGCCAGCAGCTTAGGGACAAGGGGGAACTATGGCTACACCTTC; CDR3: CASSLGTRGNYGYTF
J: TRBJ1-1; V: TRBV2; D: TRBD1; size: NA; DNA: TGTGCCAGCAGTGAATCGGGACAGAGGAACACTGAAGCTTTCTTT; CDR3: CASSESGQRNTEAFF
J: TRBJ1-3; V: TRBV5-1; D: NA; size: NA; DNA: TGCGCCAGCAGTCCTCAGGGGAGTGGAAACACCATATATTTT; CDR3: CASSPQGSGNTIYF
J: TRBJ2-2; V: TRBV6-1; D: TRBD1; size: few; DNA: TGTGCCAGCAGTGAAGGGACAGGGGGCACCGGGGAGCTGTTTTTT; CDR3: CASSEGTGGTGELFF
J: TRBJ1-1; V: TRBV6-1; D: NA; size: NA; DNA: TGTGCCAGCAGTAGCCAGGGTAATACTGAAGCTTTCTTT; CDR3: CASSSQGNTEAFF
J: TRBJ1-6; V: TRBV6-1; D: NA; size: NA; DNA: TGTGCCAGCAGTGAATTGGGTAGCGGTTCACCCCTCCACTTT; CDR3: CASSELGSGSPLHF
J: TRBJ1-2; V: TRBV19; D: NA; size: NA; DNA: TGTGCCAGCCGACCGGGGGGCTCGGATGGCTACACCTTC; CDR3: CASRPGGSDGYTF
J: TRBJ1-2; V: TRBV7-2; D: NA; size: NA; DNA: TGTGCCAGCACCCTCGGGAGGGAGTTGTATGGCTACACCTTC; CDR3: CASTLGRELYGYTF
J: TRBJ2-2; V: TRBV19; D: NA; size: few; DNA: TGTGCCAGTACCTTCTCAGGGGGGGAGCTGTTTTTT; CDR3: CASTFSGGELFF
J: TRBJ1-6; V: TRBV30; D: TRBD1; size: NA; DNA: TGTGCCTGGAGAAGGACAGGGCGTTATTCACCCCTCCACTTT; CDR3: CAWRRTGRYSPLHF
J: TRBJ1-5; V: TRBV5-5; D: TRBD1; size: NA; DNA: TGTGCCAGCAGCCGCGGACAGGGGGCTGGCCAGCCCCAGCATTTT; CDR3: CASSRGQGAGQPQHF
J: TRBJ1-1; V: TRBV25-1; D: TRBD1; size: NA; DNA: TGTGCCAGCGGCCCGTCTCCGGGACAGGGCAAAACTGAAGCTTTCTTT; CDR3: CASGPSPGQGKTEAFF
J: TRBJ2-3; V: TRBV27; D: NA; size: NA; DNA: TGTGCCAGCAGTTACCTCTCCTATCCTTCGACAGATACGCAGTATTTT; CDR3: CASSYLSYPSTDTQYF
J: TRBJ1-4; V: TRBV19; D: TRBD1; size: NA; DNA: TGTGCCAGTAGTTTACAGGGGGAAGATGAAAAACTGTTTTTT; CDR3: CASSLQGEDEKLFF
J: TRBJ2-3; V: TRBV30; D: NA; size: NA; DNA: TGTGCCTGGAACTCCGGGGGACCGAGCACAGATACGCAGTATTTT; CDR3: CAWNSGGPSTDTQYF
J: TRBJ1-1; V: TRBV5-4; D: NA; size: NA; DNA: TGTGCCAGCAGCTTAATGCGGGAGAGCACTGAAGCTTTCTTT; CDR3: CASSLMRESTEAFF
J: TRBJ1-1; V: TRBV7-9; D: NA; size: few; DNA: TGTGCCAGCTTGGGCAGTATTAACACTGAAGCTTTCTTT; CDR3: CASLGSINTEAFF
J: TRBJ1-4; V: TRBV6-6; D: NA; size: NA; DNA: TGTGCCACAAACCCTACAGGGTCTGCAACTAATGAAAAACTGTTTTTT; CDR3: CATNPTGSATNEKLFF
J: TRBJ1-5; V: TRBV7-8; D: TRBD1; size: NA; DNA: TGTGCCAGCAGCTTAGCATGGACAGGGAGTAATCAGCCCCAGCATTTT; CDR3: CASSLAWTGSNQPQHF
J: TRBJ1-1; V: TRBV13; D: TRBD1; size: NA; DNA: TGTGCCAGCAGCTTAATTGTTCTAGGGACAGGGGAGCCTGAAGCTTTCTTT; CDR3: CASSLIVLGTGEPEAFF
J: TRBJ2-6; V: TRBV18; D: TRBD1; size: NA; DNA: TGTGCCAGCTCACCAATCCGCGGACAGGGGCCCCCTGGGGCCAACGTCCTGACTTTC; CDR3: CASSPIRGQGPPGANVLTF
J: TRBJ1-1; V: TRBV7-3; D: NA; size: NA; DNA: TGTGCCAGCAGCTTAAGGGGGGGGGACAAAGCTTTCTTT; CDR3: CASSLRGGDKAFF
J: TRBJ1-1; V: TRBV2; D: TRBD1; size: NA; DNA: TGTGCCAGCAGTGAACACAGGGGTGACACTGAAGCTTTCTTT; CDR3: CASSEHRGDTEAFF
J: TRBJ2-1; V: TRBV15; D: TRBD1; size: NA; DNA: TGTGCCACCAGCACCGGGACAGCATACAATGAGCAGTTCTTC; CDR3: CATSTGTAYNEQFF
J: TRBJ1-2; V: TRBV7-2; D: TRBD1; size: NA; DNA: TGTGCCAGCAGCTTAGCGGACAGGGGAAGTCTCGGCTACACCTTC; CDR3: CASSLADRGSLGYTF